These 12 T cell receptor beta chains came from one sample sequenced in a study of T cell responses to AZD1222 COVID-19 vaccine. The data were produced by immunoSEQ multiplex PCR, yet TCRdb's version contains in-frame clones alone and is incomplete. The sample shows about 99,000 clones, roughly 90% of them seen only once. Sequencing used peripheral blood, obtained 28 days after the second AZD1222 dose. The source is an adult who received the AZD1222 COVID-19 vaccine.

This chain connects TRBV6-5 to TRBJ1-6; the D gene is possibly TRBD1 (5 bases). Germline V gene data show CDR1 as MNHEY and CDR2 as SVGAGI. The V end was cut by 5 bases, the J end by 10 bases, with 15 bases between. This CDR3 is built from 14 residues. CDR3 bases: TGTGCCAGCAGTCGGGACGGGTCATGGTCACCCCTCCACTTT. It codes for CASSRDGSWSPLHF.

The genes are TRBV28 and TRBJ2-1; D remains ambiguous. CDR1 is MDHEN and CDR2 is SYDVKM in the germline V gene. The V end lost 6 bases, the J end lost 0 bases, and 15 bases lay between the germline ends. The CDR3 is made up of 16 amino acids. The CDR3 nucleotides are TGTGCCAGCAGACCCTCCCGGACGAGCTCCTACAATGAGCAGTTCTTC. This translates into CASRPSRTSSYNEQFF. Combining the CDR3 with reference TRBV28 and TRBJ2-1 gives the whole variable domain DVKVTQSSRYLVKRTGEKVFLECVQDMDHENMFWYRQDPGLGLRLIYFSYDVKMKEKGDIPEGYSVSREKKERFSLILESASTNQTSMYLCASRPSRTSSYNEQFFGPGTRLTVL.

The chain combines TRBV19 with TRBJ1-5; D perhaps matches TRBD1 (6 bases). The V gene lost 3 bases and the J gene lost 7 bases, with 22 bases spanning the gap. The CDR3 spans 17 residues. Germline V gives CDR1 LNHDA, CDR2 SQIVND (reference sequence). The CDR3 nucleotides are TGTGCCAGTAGTATCATAGGGGGGATACAGGGTTTCCAGCCCCAGCATTTT. This codes for CASSIIGGIQGFQPQHF.

V and J are TRBV7-6 and TRBJ2-2; 7 bases agree with TRBD2. The CDR3 totals 15 residues. Germline CDR1 SGHVS, CDR2 FNYEAQ. The J segment lost 2 bases and the V segment lost 5 bases, leaving 5 bases of the junction unmatched. In DNA, the CDR3 is TGTGCCAGCAGCATGAGCGGGGCCAACACCGGGGAGCTGTTTTTT. It yields the protein CASSMSGANTGELFF.

This rearrangement joins TRBV28 to TRBJ1-6, with D possibly TRBD1 on 6 matching bases. The V and J ends lost 2 bases and 8 bases respectively, with 19 bases between them. The length of the CDR3 is 17 residues. Germline V gene lookup returns CDR1 MDHEN and CDR2 SYDVKM. The CDR3: CASSLPGQILRYSPLHF. Written as DNA, the CDR3 is TGTGCCAGCAGTTTACCCGGACAGATACTTCGTTATTCACCCCTCCACTTT.

This sequence joins TRBV19 and TRBJ2-2; 9 bases map to TRBD1. After removal of 10 bases from V and 5 bases from J, the junction contained 8 bases not matched to a gene. The germline V gene encodes CDR1 LNHDA and CDR2 SQIVND (reference sequence). CDR3 length: 14 residues. CDR3 residues: CATLDRGNTGELFF. In nucleotides, the CDR3 is TGTGCCACCCTGGACAGGGGAAATACCGGGGAGCTGTTTTTT.

The rearrangement links TRBV2 to TRBJ1-3; the D gene is possibly TRBD1 (5 bases). The CDR3 contains 15 residues. Germline-derived CDR1 and CDR2 are SNHLY and FYNNEI. The germline V and J ends were trimmed by 2 bases and 7 bases, with 15 bases remaining between them. The CDR3 DNA is TGTGCCAGCAGTGAATCCCCAGGGTCCTCGAACACCATATATTTT. This encodes CASSESPGSSNTIYF.

The chain couples TRBV5-1 to TRBJ1-2; 7 nucleotides match TRBD1. Germline CDR1 is SGHRS and CDR2 is YFSETQ. The J segment lost 0 bases and the V segment lost 4 bases, leaving 3 bases of the junction unmatched. This CDR3 contains 14 residues. As DNA, the CDR3 is TGCGCCAGCAGCACCGGGACAGCTAACTATGGCTACACCTTC. It codes for CASSTGTANYGYTF.

This rearrangement joins TRBV2 to TRBJ1-5; the match to TRBD1 covers 7 bases. The germline V gene has CDR1 SNHLY and CDR2 FYNNEI. This CDR3 comprises 15 residues. V lost 7 bases, J lost 6 bases, and 12 bases stayed unmatched. CDR3 in DNA: TGTGCCAGCACCCCCAGGGGGGGAAGCGGTCAGCCCCAGCATTTT. Translating it yields CASTPRGGSGQPQHF.

The chain carries TRBV10-1 and TRBJ2-1; 8 bases fit TRBD1. This CDR3 contains 16 residues. The trim removed 4 bases at V and 7 bases at J, leaving 12 bases unmatched. Germline CDR1 WNHNN, CDR2 SYGVQD (reference sequence). The DNA for the CDR3 is TGCGCCAGCAGTGTGGCGGGCCAGGGGGCTCGTAATGAGCAGTTCTTC. Encoded protein: CASSVAGQGARNEQFF.

The V and J genes are TRBV11-3 and TRBJ1-1, with no clear D. Germline CDR1 reads SGHNT; CDR2 reads YENEEA. This CDR3 has 15 amino acids. Trimming shortened V by 1 base and J by 4 bases, and 13 bases separated the two germline ends. Written as DNA, the CDR3 is TGTGCCAGCAGCTTAGGCACAGCGATCGGCACTGAAGCTTTCTTT. Encoded protein: CASSLGTAIGTEAFF.

The V gene is TRBV19, the J gene TRBJ2-1, with 9 bases that match TRBD2. The CDR3 extends over 15 amino acids. V lost 6 bases to trimming and J lost 7 bases; unmatched junction nucleotides: 10. Germline V gives CDR1 LNHDA, CDR2 SQIVND (reference sequence). For the CDR3, the DNA is TGTGCCAGTAGATCGGGCGGGAGGGCCATAAATGAGCAGTTCTTC. Protein product: CASRSGGRAINEQFF.